This T cell receptor (beta chain) was recovered during a study of cytomegalovirus exposure and HLA in healthy donors listed by TCRdb under 2017. In terms of the full investigation: In an earlier analysis of around 540 of the donors, 250 to 300 Gb of sequence data and 100 million or so unique TCR beta sequences from approximately 180 million T cells were reported. The aim of the study was to test whether cataloging public T cell receptors could identify signatures of past pathogen exposure. Typing coverage varied by locus: about 620-630 donors for A, B, C, DRB1 and DQB1; some 520 for DQA1; over 600 for DPA1; approximately 450 for DPB1. Of the roughly 400 genotyped donors, approximately 83% fell in the genetic ancestry cluster associated with self-reported Caucasian donors. The later analysis used no new phenotypic data to find candidate immune exposures, relying instead on TCR beta sequences and their occurrence across donors. The study used immunosequencing to profile the T cell repertoires of 666 subjects and linked those repertoires to cytomegalovirus serostatus. The study combined high-throughput TCR immunosequencing, statistical association of individual TCRs with disease status, and machine learning to predict cytomegalovirus infection status. A later analysis re-analyzed previously published TCR beta repertoires from 550 to 700 donors and added high-resolution HLA genotyping to study TCR occurrence patterns. Donor age, sex, ethnicity and CMV serostatus were collected together with the repertoire data. Besides the first cohort of under 700 subjects, a separate validation cohort made up of over 100 different subjects was used. To decide whether each TCR beta V gene segment behaved as functional or pseudogenic, an earlier analysis of fewer than 750 of the donors relied on high-throughput TCR beta sequencing. In a later genetic analysis, genome-wide SNP genotypes for about 65% of the roughly 670 donors were used, and that subset was treated as a discovery cohort. Across about 380 genotyped donors of the cohort, an average of approximately 220,000 unique TCR beta nucleotide sequences per donor were sequenced, and approximately 19% of those sequences were non-productive. About 280 gigabases of sequencing data and 80 million or so unique TCR sequences were included in an early release covering roughly 700 HLA-typed donors. Several DR-DQ haplotypes were handled as single units for association and clustering because linkage in the cohort was strong. Every discovery cohort repertoire had been produced on one sequencing platform. HLA typing covered class I and class II loci at four-digit resolution.

The cohort consisted of some 670 healthy bone marrow donors. All cohort members were sampled while nominally healthy, although unrecorded immune exposures were likely present. The donor tested CMV seropositive and was one of the 289 seropositive cohort members. A peripheral blood sample was collected from each donor, and TCR beta sequencing was performed on peripheral blood mononuclear cells. Genomic DNA extraction from the blood cell samples was performed with the Qiagen DNeasy Blood Extraction Kit. The library was built by means of the immunoSEQ multiplex PCR assay. For the multiplex PCR, a mixture combining 60 forward primers for TCR Vbeta segments and 13 reverse primers for TCR Jbeta segments was used. Amplification of the CDR3 region of rearranged TCR beta genes was performed with a multiplex PCR assay on genomic DNA. The Illumina HiSeq System was used to sequence the amplified TCR beta libraries as 87-base-pair reads. The authors processed their data as follows. A later analysis counted approximately 84 million unique TCR beta chains across the 666 repertoires, and about 10 million of these chains were shared by at least two donors. Raw reads were error-corrected and collapsed into unique sequences by a nearest-neighbor algorithm in which closely related sequences were merged to remove PCR and sequencing errors. V, D and J gene segments were assigned by aligning CDR3 sequences to IMGT reference sequences. Each retained sequence needed at least a six-nucleotide match to both a V gene segment and a J gene segment. A rearrangement counted as productive if the CDR3 had no stop codons and remained in frame with V and J, and every other rearrangement counted as non-productive. CDR3 was defined by IMGT convention, running from the second conserved V-encoded cysteine to the conserved J-encoded phenylalanine. In an earlier analysis of more than 550 of the donors, sequences lacking an unambiguous match to a single V gene segment were excluded. An earlier analysis of several hundred of the donors classified V segments as functional when productive rearrangements were above 56.7% and as segregating when the standard deviation between donors was above 5%. To diagnose cytomegalovirus status from the catalog of TCR beta chain sequences, a statistical classification framework was built. In a later analysis, V and J genes were assigned by comparing TCR nucleotide sequences against IMGT/GENE-DB human TR gene sequences. Using the TCRdist pipeline, a later analysis assigned CDR3 sequences along with most-parsimonious VDJ recombination scenarios. In a later analysis, each TCR beta chain was defined by its CDR3 amino acid sequence together with its V-gene family, and reads lacking a unique V-gene family were excluded. A later analysis removed roughly 590 highly shared, low-generation-probability nucleotide sequences to deal with suspected cross-contamination and a sequencing artifact. A later analysis calculated a clonal expansion index for each public chain from normalized within-repertoire ranks of inferred template counts. In a later analysis, generation probabilities were computed using a VDJ recombination model fitted to out-of-frame rearrangements, and the results were checked against IGoR. Hypergeometric tests were used in a later analysis to score TCR-TCR, TCR-HLA and TCR-CMV co-occurrence, with a repertoire-size bias correction applied to the TCR pairs. False discovery rates were estimated in a later analysis by permuting HLA or CMV assignments 20 times. A later analysis grouped co-occurring TCRs with DBSCAN, adding TCRdist sequence similarity when clustering within HLA-allele-positive subsets. Repertoires with fewer than 30,000 or more than 120,000 public chains, plus five repertoires with anomalous nucleotide sharing, were excluded from co-occurrence clustering. The immuneACCESS repertoire file appears here via TCRdb, limited to in-frame rearrangements. These files lack a portion of the clones; in checked studies, under half of the deficit traces to unresolved V genes, and the cause of the others is not known. D and trimming come from the DNA, and the V and J calls and clone size come from that table. For this sample there are about 170,000 clones; 80% appear just once. Around 4.3% of the sample comes from the top ten.

The CDR3 runs 15 residues from the cysteine to the phenylalanine. Here the CDR3 DNA is all that survives: 45 bases in frame from base 1. The germline V gene gives CDR1 as LGHNA and CDR2 as YSLEER. V is pared back by 0 bases and J by 5 bases, with 11 bases lying between the germline termini. The investigation overall reported the following: Several of the top co-occurrence clusters appeared to be linked to parvovirus B19, influenza, CMV and Epstein-Barr virus, according to a later analysis. The earlier analysis of approximately 590 of the donors excluded seventeen rarely observed V segments, including chromosome 9 orphons, because counts were too low. V-gene and J-gene trimming of TCR beta chains was associated with a missense DCLRE1C variant in a later genetic analysis, and the association was replicated in an independent cohort. Cytomegalovirus status was reported to be diagnosed by the classifier with high specificity and sensitivity in both the original and validation cohorts. Because HLA typing was unavailable for some donors at each locus, only the typed subset was used in association tests. Presence/absence analyses assumed roughly uniform sequencing depth across donors, an assumption that may not hold. In this cohort, only TCR beta chains were sequenced, and detectable features were limited by the absence of alpha or paired-chain data. Correlated functional status among segregating V segments might be attributable to linkage disequilibrium, but an unknown experimental factor could not be ruled out. Compared with the approximately 600-donor mean, donors in an Asian-associated ancestry cluster had fewer N-insertions in productive TCRs, according to a later genetic analysis. At a false discovery rate of 0.05, a later analysis linked fewer than 20,000 TCR beta sequences to specific HLA alleles. A later analysis found that most CMV-associated TCR beta chains appeared HLA-restricted, with HLA associations seemingly driven largely by CMV exposure. Some IMGT-functional V segments, including TRBV6-2 and TRBV6-3, could not be told apart with the 87-base-pair reads, so those segments were excluded. A further reported finding was that TCR beta sequences accurately predicted the HLA-A and HLA-B alleles for most subjects in the first cohort. Most TCR sequences were observed very rarely across donors, whereas some public TCRs were present in many individuals. A group of highly shared sequence variants was considered likely to be a technical artifact of the sequencing pipeline. In vitro tests confirmed that a few of the cytomegalovirus-associated TCR beta chains recognize cytomegalovirus antigens. Strong co-occurrence of HLA alleles, especially DR and DQ, made assigning TCR associations to individual alleles difficult. In an earlier analysis of over 550 of the donors, most TCR beta V segments were observed in productive rearrangements about 90% or about 30% of the time, broadly matching IMGT annotations. According to a later analysis, TCR association rates differed among HLA loci, with DRB1 alleles showing the most associated TCRs and HLA-C alleles showing the fewest. In the study, approximately 150 TCR beta chains were listed as associated with cytomegalovirus. Compared with equally common non-associated chains, HLA-associated TCR beta chains in a later analysis were more clonally expanded and had lower generation probabilities. Immune exposure information for the cohort was limited to CMV serostatus. The authors suggested that the approach could potentially be extended to other disease states and immunological phenotypes.

About this clone: Its cognate antigen has yet to be identified. One base away there is no much larger clone; base qualities are not given.

The sample consisted of PBMCs. The rearrangement combines TRBV4-3 with TRBJ2-1; the D gene is not confidently resolved. The receptor was derived from a woman aged 45-65 years in good health and CMV-seropositive. The CDR3 loop reads CASSQDPGLNNEQFF. The nucleotides are TGCGCCAGCAGCCAAGATCCCGGTCTAAACAATGAGCAGTTCTTC.